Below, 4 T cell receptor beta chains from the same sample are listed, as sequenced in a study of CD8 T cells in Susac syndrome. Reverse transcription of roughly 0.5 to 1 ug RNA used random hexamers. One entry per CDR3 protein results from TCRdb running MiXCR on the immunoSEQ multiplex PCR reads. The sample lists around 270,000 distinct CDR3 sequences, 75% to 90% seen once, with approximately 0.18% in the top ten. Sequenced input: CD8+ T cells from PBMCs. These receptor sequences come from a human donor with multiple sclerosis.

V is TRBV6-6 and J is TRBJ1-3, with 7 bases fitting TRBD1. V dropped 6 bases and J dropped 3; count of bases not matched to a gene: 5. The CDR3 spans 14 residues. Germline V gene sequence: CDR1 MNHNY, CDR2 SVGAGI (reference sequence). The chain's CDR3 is CASSKGTDGNTIYF. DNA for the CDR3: TGTGCCAGCAGCAAGGGGACAGATGGAAACACCATATATTTT.

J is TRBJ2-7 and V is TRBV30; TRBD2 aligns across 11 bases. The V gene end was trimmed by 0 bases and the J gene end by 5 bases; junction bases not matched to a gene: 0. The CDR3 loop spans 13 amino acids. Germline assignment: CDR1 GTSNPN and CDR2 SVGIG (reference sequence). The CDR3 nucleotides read TGTGCCTGGAGTGTACTAGCGGGGGACGAGCAGTACTTC. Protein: CAWSVLAGDEQYF.

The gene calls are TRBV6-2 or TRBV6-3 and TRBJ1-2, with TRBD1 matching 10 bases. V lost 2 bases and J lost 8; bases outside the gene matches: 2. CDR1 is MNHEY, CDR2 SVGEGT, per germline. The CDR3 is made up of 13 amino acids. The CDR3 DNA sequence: TGTGCCAGCAGTTACGGGACAGGGGAAGGCTACACCTTC. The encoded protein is CASSYGTGEGYTF.

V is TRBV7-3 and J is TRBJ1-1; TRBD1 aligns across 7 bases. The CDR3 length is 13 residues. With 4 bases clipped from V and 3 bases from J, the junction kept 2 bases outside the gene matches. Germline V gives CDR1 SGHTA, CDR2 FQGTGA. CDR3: CASSSGQYTEAFF. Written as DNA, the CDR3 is TGTGCCAGCAGCTCGGGACAGTACACTGAAGCTTTCTTT.